The T cell receptor (beta chain) described here comes from a study of blood T cell repertoires in COVID-19. Study overall: Italy, Spain and the United States were the sources of the convalescent and acute COVID-19 samples.

Original processing notes: Quantification of nucleated cells was approximated via reference gene primer amplification. Method: immunoSEQ multiplex PCR; TCRdb's copy keeps in-frame clones and lacks some. The V and J calls and clone size come from that table; D and trimming were worked out from the DNA. This sample has about 210,000 clones, with 80% to 90% found just once. Participants were aged about 18 to 100 years from approximately 24 US areas. For recovered donors of Cohort 3, there were two negative PCRs, clearance, or symptom resolution. This CDR3 has 15 residues. Germline trimming cut 6 bases from V and 2 bases from J; bases unmatched to any gene: 8. Germline-derived CDR1 and CDR2 are LNHDA and SQIVND (reference sequence).

This rearrangement joins TRBV19 to TRBJ2-5; 8 nucleotides agree with TRBD1. The sequencing sample was made of PBMCs or T cells enriched from blood (not recorded which). The clonotype comes from a middle-aged man who had recovered from COVID-19. CDR3 protein: CASSSLGTGQETQYF. Written as DNA, the CDR3 is TGTGCCAGTAGCAGTCTCGGGACAGGTCAAGAGACCCAGTACTTC.